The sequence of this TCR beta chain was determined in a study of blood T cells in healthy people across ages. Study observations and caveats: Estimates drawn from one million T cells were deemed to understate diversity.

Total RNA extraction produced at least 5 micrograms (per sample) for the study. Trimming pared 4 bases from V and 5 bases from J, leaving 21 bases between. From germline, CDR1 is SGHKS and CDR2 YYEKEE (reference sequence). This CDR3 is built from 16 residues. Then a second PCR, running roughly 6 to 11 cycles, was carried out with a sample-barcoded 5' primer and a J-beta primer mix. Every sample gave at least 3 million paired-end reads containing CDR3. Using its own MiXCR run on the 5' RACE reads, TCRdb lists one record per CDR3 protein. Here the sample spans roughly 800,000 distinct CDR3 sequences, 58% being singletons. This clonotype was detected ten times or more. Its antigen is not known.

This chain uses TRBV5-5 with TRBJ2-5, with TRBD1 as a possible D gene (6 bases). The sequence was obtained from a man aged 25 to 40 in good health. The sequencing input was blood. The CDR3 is CASSRRGSPMAETQYF. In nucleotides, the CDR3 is TGTGCCAGCAGCAGAAGGGGGTCTCCCATGGCGGAGACCCAGTACTTC. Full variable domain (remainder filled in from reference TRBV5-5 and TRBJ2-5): DAGVTQSPTHLIKTRGQQVTLRCSPISGHKSVSWYQQVLGQGPQFIFQYYEKEERGRGNFPDRFSARQFPNYSSELNVNALLLGDSALYLCASSRRGSPMAETQYFGPGTRLLVL.